Below, 27 T cell receptor beta chains from the same sample are listed, as sequenced in a study of shared clonotypes between healthy human individuals. Profiled with immunoSEQ multiplex PCR; TCRdb holds only in-frame clones, not every one. The repertoire includes approximately 980,000 clones, less than 85% of them detected once, and about 1.5% sits in the top ten. Source material: memory CD4+ T cells sorted from blood. Stated subset: CD45RA-negative fraction. These receptors all stem from a young man in good health.

The J gene is TRBJ1-2, the V gene TRBV19; D may be TRBD1 (6 bases). This CDR3 spans 11 amino acids. Per the germline V gene, CDR1 is LNHDA and CDR2 is SQIVND (reference sequence). Between the trimmed V and J ends, which lost 5 bases and 5 bases, there was a span of 6 bases. The CDR3 DNA reads as TGTGCCAGTAGTCAGGGGTATGGCTACACCTTC. This translates into CASSQGYGYTF.

The J gene is TRBJ2-6, the V gene TRBV28; unclear D gene. V lost 6 bases and J lost 3, with 15 bases in between. The CDR3 loop spans 16 amino acids. Germline-derived CDR1 and CDR2 are MDHEN and SYDVKM. The CDR3 protein is CASRSMNPDGANVLTF. In nucleotides, the CDR3 is TGTGCCAGCAGGTCAATGAATCCGGATGGGGCCAACGTCCTGACTTTC.

The chain recombines TRBV7-8 with TRBJ1-1; D might be TRBD1 (5 bases). The CDR3 runs 14 residues. Trimming shortened V by 8 bases and J by 0 bases, and 13 bases separated the two germline ends. CDR1 SGHVS and CDR2 FQNEAQ come from the germline V gene. CDR3 sequence reads: CASAPGGMNTEAFF. The CDR3 DNA is TGTGCCAGCGCCCCGGGGGGGATGAACACTGAAGCTTTCTTT.

V usage is TRBV23-1 and J usage is TRBJ2-1; perhaps TRBD1 as D (6 bases). TRBV23-1 carries the ORF label, with uncertain function. V lost 8 bases to trimming and J lost 7 bases, with 18 bases between them. The CDR3 consists of 14 residues. The CDR3 nucleotides are TGCGCCAGCTTCGGCCAGGGGCTTCGAAATGAGCAGTTCTTC. Encoded protein: CASFGQGLRNEQFF.

Comment on this clone: Other DNA sequences in this specimen translate into the identical CDR3. The chain recombines TRBV11-3 with TRBJ2-5, with unresolved D. This CDR3 comprises 13 residues. V lost 1 base and J lost 2, with 5 bases in between. In germline, CDR1 is SGHNT, CDR2 YENEEA. CDR3 in amino acids: CASSLGSQETQYF. CDR3 nucleotides: TGTGCCAGCAGCTTAGGCTCGCAAGAGACCCAGTACTTC.

V is TRBV11-2 and J is TRBJ2-1, with D possibly matching TRBD2 (6 bases). Per the germline V gene, CDR1 is SGHAT and CDR2 is FQNNGV. Trimming removed 5 bases at V and 4 bases at J, with 15 bases between. This CDR3 has 15 amino acids. The CDR3 reads CASSLRLDLYNEQFF. CDR3 in DNA: TGTGCCAGCAGCCTCCGACTAGATCTGTACAATGAGCAGTTCTTC.

The chain is built from TRBV18 and TRBJ2-5, with D possibly called TRBD1 or TRBD2 (6 bases each). Germline V gene data show CDR1 as KGHSH and CDR2 as LQKENI. This CDR3 has 15 residues. V dropped 3 bases and J dropped 4 bases, with 15 bases sitting between them. The CDR3 spells CASSPLAEGGETQYF. The CDR3 nucleotides are TGTGCCAGCTCACCCTTAGCGGAGGGGGGAGAGACCCAGTACTTC.

J is TRBJ2-7 and V is TRBV7-2; D not resolved. V lost 1 base and J lost 3, with 13 bases in between. The CDR3 has 15 amino acids. The germline V gene encodes CDR1 SGHTA and CDR2 FQGNSA. DNA for the CDR3: TGTGCCAGCAGCTTAGTGAGTTTCGGAAGCTACGAGCAGTACTTC. Residues: CASSLVSFGSYEQYF.

This clone was seen a single time. This chain links TRBV6-1 with TRBJ1-3; D is uncertain. CDR3 length: 13 residues. V was clipped by 0 bases and J by 4 bases, with 4 bases between them. CDR1 is MNHNS and CDR2 is SASEGT in the germline V gene. This CDR3 is CASSEALGNTIYF. Here the CDR3 DNA reads TGTGCCAGCAGTGAAGCGCTCGGAAACACCATATATTTT.

The CDR3 DNA follows: TGTGCCAGCAGCTACAGGACGAACGAGCAGTACTTC. It is translated as CASSYRTNEQYF. The rearrangement uses TRBV7-9 and TRBJ2-7, with D perhaps TRBD1 (5 bases). There are 12 residues in the CDR3. Trimming removed 4 bases at V and 5 bases at J, with 9 bases between. Germline assignment: CDR1 SEHNR and CDR2 FQNEAQ (reference sequence).

The chain uses TRBV10-3 and TRBJ2-7; TRBD1 aligns across 9 bases. The germline gives CDR1 ENHRY, CDR2 SYGVKD. CDR3 length: 16 amino acids. V lost 3 bases, J lost 1 base, and 7 bases stayed unmatched. The DNA of the CDR3 is TGTGCCATCAGTGATACTGACGGGACAGGGTCCTACGAGCAGTACTTC. Translating it yields CAISDTDGTGSYEQYF.

This chain connects TRBV19 to TRBJ2-7; no definite D call. V shed 5 bases and J shed 1 base, with 18 bases lying between them. CDR3 size: 16 residues. CDR1 LNHDA and CDR2 SQIVND come from the germline V gene (reference sequence). CDR3 coding DNA: TGTGCCAGTAGTCTCGATTTAGGCCGCGGTTCCTACGAGCAGTACTTC. It specifies CASSLDLGRGSYEQYF.

The genes are TRBV5-1 and TRBJ2-1; 8 bases fit TRBD1. CDR3 length: 15 amino acids. Looked up from germline, CDR1 is SGHRS and CDR2 is YFSETQ. With V trimmed by 3 bases and J by 5 bases, 7 bases remained unmatched. CDR3 sequence reads: CASSWWGQENNEQFF. The CDR3 nucleotides read TGCGCCAGCAGCTGGTGGGGACAGGAGAACAATGAGCAGTTCTTC.

The chain carries TRBV13 and TRBJ1-2, with 7 bases that match TRBD1. This CDR3 has 14 amino acids. The germline V gene has CDR1 PRHDT and CDR2 FYEKMQ (reference sequence). The V segment lost 5 bases and the J segment 4 bases; nucleotides outside the gene matches: 7. CDR3 residues: CASSLWTGSYGYTF. In nucleotides, the CDR3 is TGTGCCAGCAGCCTGTGGACAGGCAGCTATGGCTACACCTTC.

The table lists this clone with many counts. The chain couples TRBV15 to TRBJ1-4; no definite D call. From germline, CDR1 is LNHNV and CDR2 YYDKDF (reference sequence). V was cut by 1 base and J by 8 bases, with 5 bases left in between. This CDR3 has 12 amino acids. The CDR3 here is CATSRGKEKLFF. Written as DNA, the CDR3 is TGTGCCACCAGCAGAGGCAAGGAAAAACTGTTTTTT.

The chain combines TRBV4-1 with TRBJ1-6, with D perhaps TRBD1 (6 bases). Trimming took off 4 bases at V and 13 bases at J, with 23 bases between the two ends. The CDR3 sequence is 16 residues long. Germline CDR1 reads MGHRA; CDR2 reads YSYEKL. In DNA, the CDR3 is TGCGCCAGCAGCCCTTCCACCGGGACACCCTTTATCCCCCTCCACTTT. Translating it yields CASSPSTGTPFIPLHF.

This clone was observed a single time. The genes are TRBV5-1 and TRBJ2-7; no clear D. This CDR3 has 14 amino acids. Trimming took off 4 bases at V and 2 bases at J, with 13 bases between the two ends. Germline values: CDR1 SGHRS, CDR2 YFSETQ. CDR3 DNA sequence: TGCGCCAGCAGCCCCGAGCATCGCCCCTACGAGCAGTACTTC. Residues: CASSPEHRPYEQYF. Full variable domain (rest looked up from reference TRBV5-1 and TRBJ2-7): KAGVTQTPRYLIKTRGQQVTLSCSPISGHRSVSWYQQTPGQGLQFLFEYFSETQRNKGNFPGRFSGRQFSNSRSEMNVSTLELGDSALYLCASSPEHRPYEQYFGPGTRLTVT.

The genes are TRBV11-2 and TRBJ2-7; D call uncertain. V was pared by 1 base and J by 6 bases, with 10 bases between. The CDR3 has 13 amino acids. Germline-derived CDR1 and CDR2 are SGHAT and FQNNGV. CDR3 in amino acids: CASSLVPVSEQYF. The CDR3, as DNA: TGTGCCAGCAGCTTAGTACCAGTCTCCGAGCAGTACTTC.

This clone occurred a few times. V usage is TRBV30 and J usage is TRBJ1-4; 8 nucleotides match TRBD1. The V gene end was trimmed by 2 bases and the J gene end by 10 bases; junction bases not matched to a gene: 9. From germline, CDR1 is GTSNPN and CDR2 SVGIG (reference sequence). CDR3 size: 14 residues. CDR3 nucleotide sequence: TGTGCCTGGAGTTACGGCGGGACAGGCGGAAAACTGTTTTTT. It yields the protein CAWSYGGTGGKLFF.

This chain connects TRBV28 to TRBJ1-1, with D possibly being TRBD1 (5 bases). V was clipped by 4 bases and J by 0 bases, with 15 bases between them. The CDR3 runs 16 residues. Per germline, CDR1 MDHEN and CDR2 SYDVKM. CDR3 DNA sequence: TGTGCCAGCAGTTCCAGGACGGGACTTTTGAACACTGAAGCTTTCTTT. This gives the protein CASSSRTGLLNTEAFF.

This chain uses TRBV29-1 with TRBJ2-3; D is perhaps TRBD2 (6 bases). With 7 bases removed from V and 2 bases from J, the gap between germline ends came to 10 bases. Germline V gives CDR1 SQVTM, CDR2 ANQGSEA. This CDR3 region has 12 residues. The CDR3 nucleotides are TGCAGCGGGGCTAGCGACACAGATACGCAGTATTTT. Protein sequence: CSGASDTDTQYF.

The chain recombines TRBV6-6 with TRBJ1-1; 8 nucleotides agree with TRBD1. CDR3 length: 13 amino acids. With 6 bases clipped from V and 5 bases from J, the junction kept 5 bases outside the gene matches. Germline V lookup: CDR1 MNHNY, CDR2 SVGAGI (reference sequence). This chain's CDR3 is CASRDRVGTEAFF. The CDR3 DNA is TGTGCCAGCAGGGACAGGGTAGGAACTGAAGCTTTCTTT.

This clone has only a few counts. V is TRBV27 and J is TRBJ2-7, with 7 bases identical to TRBD2. Germline trimming cut 6 bases from V and 7 bases from J; bases unmatched to any gene: 18. The CDR3 runs to 16 residues. Germline CDR1 is MNHEY and CDR2 is SMNVEV (reference sequence). This chain's CDR3 is CASSPLSSGKGLEQYF. Here the CDR3 DNA reads TGTGCCAGCAGCCCCCTGTCTAGCGGTAAAGGTTTAGAGCAGTACTTC.

The gene calls are TRBV27 and TRBJ2-5; D perhaps matches TRBD1 (5 bases). Trimming took 5 bases from V and 2 from J, leaving 12 bases between them. Germline CDR1 reads MNHEY; CDR2 reads SMNVEV (reference sequence). This CDR3 is 14 amino acids long. CDR3 loop: CASSPRQLQETQYF. The CDR3 bases are TGTGCCAGCAGTCCACGACAGTTACAAGAGACCCAGTACTTC.

The sample holds a few counts of this clone. This chain links TRBV11-2 with TRBJ2-1; 12 nucleotides line up with TRBD2. Germline assignment: CDR1 SGHAT and CDR2 FQNNGV. The J segment lost 5 bases and the V segment lost 5 bases, leaving 4 bases of the junction unmatched. The CDR3 length is 15 residues. CDR3 sequence reads: CASSILAGGHNEQFF. The CDR3 DNA reads TGTGCCAGCAGCATCCTAGCGGGGGGGCACAATGAGCAGTTCTTC. The complete variable domain, with remaining parts taken from reference TRBV11-2 and TRBJ2-1, reads EAGVAQSPRYKIIEKRQSVAFWCNPISGHATLYWYQQILGQGPKLLIQFQNNGVVDDSQLPKDRFSAERLKGVDSTLKIQPAKLEDSAVYLCASSILAGGHNEQFFGPGTRLTVL.

This chain links TRBV5-8 with TRBJ2-7; 11 bases are a match to TRBD1. This CDR3 has 17 amino acids. J was trimmed by 2 bases and V by 0 bases; bases with no gene match: 7. Germline V CDR1 and CDR2: SGHTS, YDEGEE. The CDR3 reads CASSLAVPGQGAYEQYF. CDR3 nucleotides: TGTGCCAGCAGCTTGGCGGTACCGGGACAGGGGGCCTACGAGCAGTACTTC.

This clone appeared a few times. The chain recombines TRBV5-8 with TRBJ2-3; 8 positions agree with TRBD2. There are 14 residues in the CDR3. V was pared by 0 bases and J by 5 bases, with 2 bases of the junction left unmatched. Germline CDR1 SGHTS, CDR2 YDEGEE. The DNA for the CDR3 is TGTGCCAGCAGCTTGGAGCGGGGGAGAGATACGCAGTATTTT. Translating gives CASSLERGRDTQYF.